These T cell receptor beta chains were read from a single sample in a study of chemoradiotherapy in HPV16-positive cancers. Produced via immunoSEQ multiplex PCR; TCRdb's table is partial and in-frame only. The repertoire includes about 22,000 clones, more than 90% of them detected once, and 17% sits in the top ten. Source: blood, taken from a patient who underwent chemoradiotherapy. All receptors come from a human donor with HPV-associated anogenital cancer. Both conserved end residues are part of each CDR3. Fields, in order: clone size, D gene, J gene, V gene, CDR3 DNA, CDR3 protein. A D gene is named only where the DNA matches it firmly. Expanded clones get a size class; other rows say once, few or many, or leave the size out.

>-|TRBD1|TRBJ1-2|TRBV10-3
TGTGCCATCAGTGAAGGGGGCCTTGATGGCTACACCTTC
CAISEGGLDGYTF
>-|TRBD2|TRBJ2-2|TRBV7-2
TGTGCCAGCAGCCTTCAAGCGGGAGGTTTTGCCGGGGAGCTGTTTTTT
CASSLQAGGFAGELFF
>-|TRBD1|TRBJ1-6|TRBV5-6
TGTGCCAGCAGCTGGGACAGGGGGAATTCACCCCTCCACTTT
CASSWDRGNSPLHF
>-|-|TRBJ2-7|TRBV5-4
TGTGCCAGCAGCTTGGATCGGGACTACGAGCAGTACTTC
CASSLDRDYEQYF
>-|TRBD1|TRBJ1-1|TRBV5-6
TGTGCCAGCAGCTTGGACAGGGGTGAAGCTTTCTTT
CASSLDRGEAFF
>few|TRBD1|TRBJ1-5|TRBV6-1
TGTGCCAGCATCACCGGGACAGGGGGCAGTCAGCCCCAGCATTTT
CASITGTGGSQPQHF
>few|-|TRBJ1-2|TRBV27
TGTGCCAGCAGTTTTCGGGAGAGCCGGGGCTACACCTTC
CASSFRESRGYTF
>-|-|TRBJ1-3|TRBV9
TGTGCCAGCAGCGTCGTTGGGGGGGCTGGAAACACCATATATTTT
CASSVVGGAGNTIYF
>-|-|TRBJ1-1|TRBV2
TGTGCCAGCCGGCAGGAATCTGAAGCTTTCTTT
CASRQESEAFF
>-|-|TRBJ1-2|TRBV9
TGTGCCAGCAGCGTAGGACATGATTGGCGGACACCATATGGCTACACCTTC
CASSVGHDWRTPYGYTF
>-|-|TRBJ2-3|TRBV11-3
TGTGCCAGCAGCTTAAGTGGGTCAGATACGCAGTATTTT
CASSLSGSDTQYF
>-|TRBD2|TRBJ2-1|TRBV9
TGTGCCAGCAGCGTCTTAGCGGGGGGGCTCAATGAGCAGTTCTTC
CASSVLAGGLNEQFF
>-|TRBD2|TRBJ2-1|TRBV19
TGTGCCAGTAGTGGACATCCGGGACTAGCGGTCCATGGTACCCAGTTCTTC
CASSGHPGLAVHGTQFF
>few|-|TRBJ2-2|TRBV10-3
TGTGCCATCAGTGAGTCAGGGGCCAACACCGGGGAGCTGTTTTTT
CAISESGANTGELFF
>-|TRBD2|TRBJ2-7|TRBV9
TGTGCCAGCAGCGTCTCCGGGGGGTACGAGCAGTACTTC
CASSVSGGYEQYF
>-|-|TRBJ2-7|TRBV21-1
TGTGCCAGCAGCACCCAAAATGGGGACAGGGGCAGGAACGAGCAGTACTTC
CASSTQNGDRGRNEQYF
>-|-|TRBJ2-2|TRBV7-3
TGTGCCAGCAGCTTAAATCAGGGCGCGAACACCGGGGAGCTGTTTTTT
CASSLNQGANTGELFF
>-|TRBD1|TRBJ1-1|TRBV4-1
TGCGCCAGCCAACGGACGACAGGGCACATGAACACTGAAGCTTTCTTT
CASQRTTGHMNTEAFF
>once|-|TRBJ2-7|TRBV7-2
TGTGCCAGCAGCTTCTCTCAAACCAGGGGACGGGACGAGCAGTACTTC
CASSFSQTRGRDEQYF
>once|-|TRBJ2-5|TRBV7-6
TGTGCCAGCAGCTGGGCAGGGATGGAGACCCAGTACTTC
CASSWAGMETQYF